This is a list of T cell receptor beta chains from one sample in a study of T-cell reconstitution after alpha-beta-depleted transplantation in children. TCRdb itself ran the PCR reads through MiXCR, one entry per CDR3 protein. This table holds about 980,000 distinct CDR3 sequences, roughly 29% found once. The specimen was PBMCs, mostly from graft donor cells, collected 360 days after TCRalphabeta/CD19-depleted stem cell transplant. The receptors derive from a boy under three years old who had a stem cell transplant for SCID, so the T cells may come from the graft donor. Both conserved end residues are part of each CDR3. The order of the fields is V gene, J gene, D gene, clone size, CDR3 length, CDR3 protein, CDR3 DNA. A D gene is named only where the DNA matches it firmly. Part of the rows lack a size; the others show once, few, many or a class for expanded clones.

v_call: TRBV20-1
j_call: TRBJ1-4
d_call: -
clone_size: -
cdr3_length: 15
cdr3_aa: CSAPQNFATNEKLFF
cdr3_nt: TGCAGTGCTCCGCAGAATTTTGCAACTAATGAAAAACTGTTTTTT

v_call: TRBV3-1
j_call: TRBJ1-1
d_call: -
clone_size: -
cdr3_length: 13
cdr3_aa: CASSQDLGASAFF
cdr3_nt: TGTGCCAGCAGCCAAGATCTGGGGGCAAGCGCTTTCTTT

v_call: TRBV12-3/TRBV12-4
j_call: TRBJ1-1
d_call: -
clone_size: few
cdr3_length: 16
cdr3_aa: CASSLKYRSPNTEAFF
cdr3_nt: TGTGCCAGCAGTTTAAAATACAGGTCGCCGAACACTGAAGCTTTCTTT

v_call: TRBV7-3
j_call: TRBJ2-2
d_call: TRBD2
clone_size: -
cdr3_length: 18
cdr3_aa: CASSLTGLLAGGTGELFF
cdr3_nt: TGTGCCAGCAGCTTAACAGGCCTTCTAGCGGGTGGTACCGGGGAGCTGTTTTTT

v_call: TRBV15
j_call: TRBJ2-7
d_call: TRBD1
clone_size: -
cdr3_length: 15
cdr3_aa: CATSRGTGDSYEQYF
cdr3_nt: TGTGCCACCAGCAGAGGGACAGGAGACTCCTACGAGCAGTACTTC

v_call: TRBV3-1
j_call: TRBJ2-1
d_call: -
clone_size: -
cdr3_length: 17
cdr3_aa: CASSPLWAGLLTNEQFF
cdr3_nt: TGTGCCAGCAGCCCGCTATGGGCGGGGCTCCTTACCAATGAGCAGTTCTTC

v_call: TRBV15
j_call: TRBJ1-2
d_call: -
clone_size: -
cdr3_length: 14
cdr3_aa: CATSRDSQFYGYTF
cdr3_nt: TGTGCCACCAGCAGAGACAGTCAGTTCTATGGCTACACCTTC

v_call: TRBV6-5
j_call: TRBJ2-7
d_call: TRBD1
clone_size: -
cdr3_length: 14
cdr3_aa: CASSYGAGGDEQYF
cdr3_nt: TGTGCCAGCAGTTACGGGGCAGGGGGCGACGAGCAGTACTTC

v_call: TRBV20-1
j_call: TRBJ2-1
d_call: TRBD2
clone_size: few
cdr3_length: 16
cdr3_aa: CCARDLRRGGYNEQFF
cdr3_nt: TGCTGTGCTAGAGATCTGAGACGGGGAGGGTACAATGAGCAGTTCTTC

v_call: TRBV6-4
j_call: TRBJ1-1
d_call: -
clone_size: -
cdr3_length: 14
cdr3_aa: CASTIPRGHTEAFF
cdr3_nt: TGTGCCAGCACAATTCCCAGGGGCCACACTGAAGCTTTCTTT

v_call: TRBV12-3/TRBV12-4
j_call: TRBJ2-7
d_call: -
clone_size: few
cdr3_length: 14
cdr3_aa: CASSPPGTWDEQYF
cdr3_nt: TGTGCCAGCAGCCCTCCAGGGACATGGGATGAGCAGTACTTC

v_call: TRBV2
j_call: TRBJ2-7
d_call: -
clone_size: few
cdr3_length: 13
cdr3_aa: CASSDFSSYEQYF
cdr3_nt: TGTGCCAGCAGTGACTTCTCGAGCTACGAGCAGTACTTC

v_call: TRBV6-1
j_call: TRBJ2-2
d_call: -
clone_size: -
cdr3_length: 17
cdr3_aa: CASSEPYPSTNTGELFF
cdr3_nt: TGTGCCAGCAGTGAACCCTACCCTAGCACGAACACCGGGGAGCTGTTTTTT

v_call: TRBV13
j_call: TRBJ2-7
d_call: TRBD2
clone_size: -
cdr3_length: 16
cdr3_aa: CASSFGLAGGLYEQYF
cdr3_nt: TGTGCCAGCAGCTTCGGACTAGCGGGGGGCCTTTACGAGCAGTACTTC

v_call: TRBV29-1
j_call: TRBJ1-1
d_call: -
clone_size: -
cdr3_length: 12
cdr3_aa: CSVGGPNTEAFF
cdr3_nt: TGCAGCGTAGGAGGACCGAACACTGAAGCTTTCTTT

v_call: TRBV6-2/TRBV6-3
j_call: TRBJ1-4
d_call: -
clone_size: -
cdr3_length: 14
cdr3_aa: CASSRGTEDEKLFF
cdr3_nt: TGTGCCAGCAGCCGCGGGACGGAGGATGAAAAACTGTTTTTT

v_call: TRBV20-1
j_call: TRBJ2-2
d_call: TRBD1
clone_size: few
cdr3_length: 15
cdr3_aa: CSAGKDRGQNGELFF
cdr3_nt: TGCAGTGCTGGGAAAGACAGGGGGCAAAACGGGGAGCTGTTTTTT

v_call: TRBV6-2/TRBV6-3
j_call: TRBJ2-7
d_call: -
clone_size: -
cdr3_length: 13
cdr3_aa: CASTPSRTYEQYF
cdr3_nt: TGTGCCAGCACTCCCAGTAGGACCTACGAGCAGTACTTC

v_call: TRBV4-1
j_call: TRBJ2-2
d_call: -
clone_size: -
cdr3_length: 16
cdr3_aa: CASSHYRDANTGELFF
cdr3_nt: TGCGCCAGCAGCCACTACCGGGACGCCAACACCGGGGAGCTGTTTTTT

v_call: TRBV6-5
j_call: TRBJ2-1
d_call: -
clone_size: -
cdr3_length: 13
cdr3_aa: CASSWENDNEQFF
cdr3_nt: TGTGCCAGCAGTTGGGAGAACGACAATGAGCAGTTCTTC

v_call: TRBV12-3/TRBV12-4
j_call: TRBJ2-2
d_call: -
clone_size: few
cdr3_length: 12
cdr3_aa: CASSTGPGELFF
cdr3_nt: TGTGCCAGCAGTACAGGCCCCGGGGAGCTGTTTTTT

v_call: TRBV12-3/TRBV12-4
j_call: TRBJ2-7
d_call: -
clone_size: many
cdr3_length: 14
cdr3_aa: CASSLARSSYEQYF
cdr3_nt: TGTGCCAGCAGTTTAGCCCGGAGCTCCTACGAGCAGTACTTC

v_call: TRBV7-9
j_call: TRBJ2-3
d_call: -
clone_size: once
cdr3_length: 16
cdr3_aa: CASSLDTGIFTDTQYF
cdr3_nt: TGTGCCAGCAGCTTAGACACCGGAATATTCACAGATACGCAGTATTTT

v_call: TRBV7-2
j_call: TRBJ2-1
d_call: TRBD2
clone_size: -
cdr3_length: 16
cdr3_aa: CASSLVLAGGSNEQFF
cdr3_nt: TGTGCCAGCAGCTTAGTACTAGCGGGGGGCTCCAATGAGCAGTTCTTC

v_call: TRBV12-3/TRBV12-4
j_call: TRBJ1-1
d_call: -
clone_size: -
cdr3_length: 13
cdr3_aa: CASSNQGFTEAFF
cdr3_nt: TGTGCCAGCAGCAATCAGGGATTCACTGAAGCTTTCTTT

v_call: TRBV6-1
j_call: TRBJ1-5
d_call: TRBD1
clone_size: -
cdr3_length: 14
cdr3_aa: CASSPDRGHQPQHF
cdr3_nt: TGTGCCAGCAGCCCCGACAGGGGGCATCAGCCCCAGCATTTT

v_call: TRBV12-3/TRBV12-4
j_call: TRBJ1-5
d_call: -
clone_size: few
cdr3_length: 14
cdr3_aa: CASSWGLSNQPQHF
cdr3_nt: TGTGCCAGCAGTTGGGGACTCAGCAATCAGCCCCAGCATTTT

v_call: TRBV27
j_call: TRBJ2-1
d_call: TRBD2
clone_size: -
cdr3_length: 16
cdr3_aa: CASSPLSGGAYNEQFF
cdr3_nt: TGTGCCAGCAGCCCCCTTAGCGGGGGAGCCTACAATGAGCAGTTCTTC

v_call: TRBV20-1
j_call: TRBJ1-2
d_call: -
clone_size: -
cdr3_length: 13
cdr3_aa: CSARVLELHGYTF
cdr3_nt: TGCAGTGCTAGAGTCTTGGAGCTCCATGGCTACACCTTC

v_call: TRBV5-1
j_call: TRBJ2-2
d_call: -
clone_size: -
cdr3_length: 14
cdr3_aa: CASSETNGPGELFF
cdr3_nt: TGCGCCAGCAGTGAGACAAATGGTCCCGGGGAGCTGTTTTTT

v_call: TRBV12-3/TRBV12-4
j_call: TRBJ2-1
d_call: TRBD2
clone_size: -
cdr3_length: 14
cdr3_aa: CASSLGTRGNTQFF
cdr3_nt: TGTGCCAGCAGTTTGGGGACGCGGGGGAACACGCAGTTCTTC

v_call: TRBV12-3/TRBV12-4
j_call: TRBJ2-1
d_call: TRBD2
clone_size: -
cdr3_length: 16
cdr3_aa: CASSVGLAGGQGEQFF
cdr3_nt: TGTGCCAGCAGTGTGGGACTAGCGGGGGGCCAAGGTGAGCAGTTCTTC

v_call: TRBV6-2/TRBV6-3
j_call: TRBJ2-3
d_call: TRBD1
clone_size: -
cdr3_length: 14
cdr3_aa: CASSHRQGTDTQYF
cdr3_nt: TGTGCCAGCAGCCATCGACAGGGTACAGATACGCAGTATTTT

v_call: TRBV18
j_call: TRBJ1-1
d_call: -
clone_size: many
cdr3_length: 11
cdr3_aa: CASSRDTEAFF
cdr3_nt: TGTGCCAGCAGCCGGGACACTGAAGCTTTCTTT

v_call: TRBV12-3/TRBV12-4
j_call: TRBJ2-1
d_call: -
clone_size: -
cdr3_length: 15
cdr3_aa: CASSSRRPASHEQFF
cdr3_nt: TGTGCCAGCAGTTCCCGTCGACCCGCCTCGCATGAGCAGTTCTTC

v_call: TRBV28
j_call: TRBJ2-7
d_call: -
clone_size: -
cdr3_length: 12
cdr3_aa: CASSYRLREQYF
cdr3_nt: TGTGCCAGCAGTTACAGGTTACGCGAGCAGTACTTC

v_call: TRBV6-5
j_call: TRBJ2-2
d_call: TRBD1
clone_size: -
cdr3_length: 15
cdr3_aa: CASSWDREGTGELFF
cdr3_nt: TGTGCCAGCAGTTGGGACAGGGAGGGCACCGGGGAGCTGTTTTTT

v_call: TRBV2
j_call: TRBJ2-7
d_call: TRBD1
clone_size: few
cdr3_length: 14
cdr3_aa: CASSVDRGRYEQYF
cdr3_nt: TGTGCCAGCAGTGTGGACAGGGGGCGTTACGAGCAGTACTTC

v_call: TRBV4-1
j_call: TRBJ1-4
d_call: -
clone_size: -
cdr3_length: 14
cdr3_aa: CASSAGGRDEKLFF
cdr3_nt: TGCGCCAGCAGCGCGGGGGGGCGCGATGAAAAACTGTTTTTT

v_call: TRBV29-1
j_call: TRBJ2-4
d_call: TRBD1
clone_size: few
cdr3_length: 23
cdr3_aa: CSVEDGPLDRVRSRDVAKNIQYF
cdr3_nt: TGCAGCGTTGAAGATGGGCCCCTAGACAGGGTACGGAGTAGGGACGTAGCCAAAAACATTCAGTACTTC

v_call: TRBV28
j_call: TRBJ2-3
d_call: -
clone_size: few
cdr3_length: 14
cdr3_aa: CASSLLPVPDTQYF
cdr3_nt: TGTGCCAGCAGTTTATTACCGGTACCAGATACGCAGTATTTT

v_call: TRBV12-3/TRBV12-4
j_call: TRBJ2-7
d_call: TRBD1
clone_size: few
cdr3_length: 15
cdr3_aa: CASSFGAGGSYEQYF
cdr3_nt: TGTGCCAGCAGTTTTGGTGCAGGGGGCTCCTACGAGCAGTACTTC

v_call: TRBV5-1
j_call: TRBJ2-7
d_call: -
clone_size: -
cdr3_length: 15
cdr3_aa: CASSFRGYPGDEQYF
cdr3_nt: TGCGCCAGCAGCTTTCGGGGCTATCCAGGGGACGAGCAGTACTTC

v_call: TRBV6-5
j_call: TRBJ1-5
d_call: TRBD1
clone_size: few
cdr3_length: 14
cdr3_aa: CASSSQGARQPQHF
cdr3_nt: TGTGCCAGCAGTTCTCAGGGGGCAAGACAGCCCCAGCATTTT

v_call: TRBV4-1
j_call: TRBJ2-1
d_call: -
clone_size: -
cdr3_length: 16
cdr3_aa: CASSQVQIFSYNEQFF
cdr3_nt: TGCGCCAGCAGCCAAGTGCAGATTTTCTCCTACAATGAGCAGTTCTTC

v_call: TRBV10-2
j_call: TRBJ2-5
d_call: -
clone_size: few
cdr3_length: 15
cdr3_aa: CASRSRTGPWETQYF
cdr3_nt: TGCGCCAGCAGGAGTAGGACCGGACCCTGGGAGACCCAGTACTTC

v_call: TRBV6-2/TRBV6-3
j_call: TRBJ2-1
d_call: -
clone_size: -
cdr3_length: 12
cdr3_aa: CASSNTDNEQFF
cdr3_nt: TGTGCCAGCAGCAACACTGACAATGAGCAGTTCTTC

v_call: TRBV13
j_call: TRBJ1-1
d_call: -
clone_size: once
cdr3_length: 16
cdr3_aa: CASSSTPAPHTTEAFF
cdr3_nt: TGTGCCAGCAGCAGTACCCCCGCCCCGCACACCACTGAAGCTTTCTTT

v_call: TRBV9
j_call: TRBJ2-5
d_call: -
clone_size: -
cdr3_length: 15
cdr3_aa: CASSVAGLFTETQYF
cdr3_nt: TGTGCCAGCAGCGTAGCCGGTCTATTTACAGAGACCCAGTACTTC

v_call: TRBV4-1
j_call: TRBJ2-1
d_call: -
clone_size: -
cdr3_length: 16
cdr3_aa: CASSQGYGDAYNEQFF
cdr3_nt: TGCGCCAGCAGCCAAGGGTATGGGGACGCCTACAATGAGCAGTTCTTC

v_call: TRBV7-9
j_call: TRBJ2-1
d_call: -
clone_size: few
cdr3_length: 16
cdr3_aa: CASSLGLGGVDNEQFF
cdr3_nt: TGTGCCAGCAGCTTAGGTCTTGGGGGAGTTGACAATGAGCAGTTCTTC

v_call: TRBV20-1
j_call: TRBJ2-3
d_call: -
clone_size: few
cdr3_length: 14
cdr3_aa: CSATRRDGTDTQYF
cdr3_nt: TGCAGTGCGACCCGGAGGGATGGCACAGATACGCAGTATTTT

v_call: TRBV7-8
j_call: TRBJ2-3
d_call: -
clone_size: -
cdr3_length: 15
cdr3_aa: CASSLIAQPENTQYF
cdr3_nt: TGTGCCAGCAGCTTGATAGCCCAACCGGAGAATACGCAGTATTTT

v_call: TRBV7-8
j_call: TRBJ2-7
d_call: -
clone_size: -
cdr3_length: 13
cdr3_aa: CASSPPDYYEQYF
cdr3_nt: TGTGCCAGCAGCCCACCCGACTACTACGAGCAGTACTTC

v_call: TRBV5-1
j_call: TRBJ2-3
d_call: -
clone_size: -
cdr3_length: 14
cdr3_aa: CASSLTYLTDTQYF
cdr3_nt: TGCGCCAGCAGCCTTACGTACCTCACAGATACGCAGTATTTT

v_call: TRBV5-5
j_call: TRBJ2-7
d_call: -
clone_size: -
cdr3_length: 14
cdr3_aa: CASSLGLPGYEQYF
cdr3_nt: TGTGCCAGCAGCTTGGGACTCCCAGGCTACGAGCAGTACTTC

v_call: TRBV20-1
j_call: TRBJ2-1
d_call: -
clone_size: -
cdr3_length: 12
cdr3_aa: CSARVVGRVPFF
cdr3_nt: TGCAGTGCTAGAGTTGTTGGGCGGGTCCCGTTCTTC

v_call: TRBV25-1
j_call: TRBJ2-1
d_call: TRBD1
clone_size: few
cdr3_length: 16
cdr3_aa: CASSAFQGQGYNEQFF
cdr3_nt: TGTGCCAGCAGTGCGTTTCAGGGACAGGGATACAATGAGCAGTTCTTC

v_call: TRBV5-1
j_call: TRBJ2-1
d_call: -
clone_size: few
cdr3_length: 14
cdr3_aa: CASSLAVHYNEQFF
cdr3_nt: TGCGCCAGCAGCTTGGCCGTTCATTACAATGAGCAGTTCTTC